A selection of T cell receptor beta chains follows, all from one sample in a study of control samples from healthy donors and cancer patients. Some clones are missing from TCRdb's copy, which holds only in-frame ones; the method was immunoSEQ multiplex PCR. The data hold some 120,000 clones, with more than 80% observed a single time. Sequenced: PBMCs. The receptors originated from a woman between 45 and 65 years old with colorectal cancer. Both conserved end residues are part of each CDR3. A D gene is named only where the DNA matches it firmly. The size of a clone is reported for some rows only, either as once, few or many, or as a class for expanded clones.

abundance: NA
v_gene: TRBV5-1
j_gene: TRBJ2-6
d_gene: TRBD1
CDR3aa: CASSSNSGGGQGAAGANVLTF
CDR3nt: TGCGCCAGCAGCTCTAACTCCGGTGGGGGACAGGGGGCGGCTGGGGCCAACGTCCTGACTTTC

abundance: once
v_gene: TRBV15
j_gene: TRBJ2-5
d_gene: NA
CDR3aa: CATSPRQRETQYF
CDR3nt: TGTGCCACCAGCCCCCGACAGAGGGAGACCCAGTACTTC

abundance: NA
v_gene: TRBV2
j_gene: TRBJ2-1
d_gene: NA
CDR3aa: CASSEATLNEQFF
CDR3nt: TGTGCCAGCAGTGAAGCTACCCTCAATGAGCAGTTCTTC

abundance: NA
v_gene: TRBV2
j_gene: TRBJ1-5
d_gene: TRBD1
CDR3aa: CASSTTGSDNQPQHF
CDR3nt: TGTGCCAGCAGTACGACAGGGTCCGACAATCAGCCCCAGCATTTT

abundance: NA
v_gene: TRBV6-2/TRBV6-3
j_gene: TRBJ1-5
d_gene: NA
CDR3aa: CASSYVGSHQPQHF
CDR3nt: TGTGCCAGCAGTTACGTGGGCAGTCATCAGCCCCAGCATTTT

abundance: NA
v_gene: TRBV5-1
j_gene: TRBJ1-1
d_gene: TRBD1
CDR3aa: CASSSGTGEGTEAFF
CDR3nt: TGCGCCAGCAGCTCCGGGACAGGGGAGGGAACTGAAGCTTTCTTT

abundance: NA
v_gene: TRBV6-6
j_gene: TRBJ2-1
d_gene: TRBD2
CDR3aa: CASSRSPRLAANKDEQFF
CDR3nt: TGTGCCAGCAGCCGATCCCCCAGACTAGCGGCCAATAAGGATGAGCAGTTCTTC

abundance: NA
v_gene: TRBV2
j_gene: TRBJ2-7
d_gene: TRBD2
CDR3aa: CASSPGLAGGSVGQYF
CDR3nt: TGTGCCAGCAGCCCCGGACTAGCGGGGGGGTCGGTGGGGCAGTACTTC

abundance: NA
v_gene: TRBV28
j_gene: TRBJ1-5
d_gene: TRBD1
CDR3aa: CASRPAGTDNQPQHF
CDR3nt: TGTGCCAGCAGACCCGCCGGGACAGACAATCAGCCCCAGCATTTT

abundance: NA
v_gene: TRBV28
j_gene: TRBJ2-7
d_gene: NA
CDR3aa: CASSSPMTRGGYEQYF
CDR3nt: TGTGCCAGCAGTTCCCCAATGACCCGAGGGGGCTACGAGCAGTACTTC

abundance: NA
v_gene: TRBV29-1
j_gene: TRBJ2-1
d_gene: NA
CDR3aa: CSVAYAGHNEQFF
CDR3nt: TGCAGCGTTGCCTACGCGGGACACAATGAGCAGTTCTTC

abundance: NA
v_gene: TRBV5-4
j_gene: TRBJ1-4
d_gene: NA
CDR3aa: CASSVGADEKLFF
CDR3nt: TGTGCCAGCAGCGTCGGGGCAGATGAAAAACTGTTTTTT

abundance: NA
v_gene: TRBV11-2
j_gene: TRBJ2-3
d_gene: NA
CDR3aa: CASSSRPGATDTQYF
CDR3nt: TGTGCCAGCAGCTCTCGGCCGGGAGCCACAGATACGCAGTATTTT

abundance: NA
v_gene: TRBV5-5
j_gene: TRBJ2-1
d_gene: TRBD1
CDR3aa: CASSPGQGYYNEQFF
CDR3nt: TGTGCCAGCAGCCCCGGACAGGGTTACTACAATGAGCAGTTCTTC

abundance: NA
v_gene: TRBV19
j_gene: TRBJ1-2
d_gene: NA
CDR3aa: CASSIDDLYYGYTF
CDR3nt: TGTGCCAGTAGTATAGATGACCTCTACTATGGCTACACCTTC

abundance: NA
v_gene: TRBV30
j_gene: TRBJ1-5
d_gene: TRBD1
CDR3aa: CAWSETGEGWGPQHF
CDR3nt: TGTGCCTGGAGTGAGACAGGGGAGGGTTGGGGGCCCCAGCATTTT

abundance: NA
v_gene: TRBV5-1
j_gene: TRBJ1-4
d_gene: NA
CDR3aa: CASSPGATNEKLFF
CDR3nt: TGCGCCAGCAGCCCAGGGGCAACTAATGAAAAACTGTTTTTT

abundance: NA
v_gene: TRBV19
j_gene: TRBJ2-5
d_gene: TRBD2
CDR3aa: CASSIGVAGGPFETQYF
CDR3nt: TGTGCCAGTAGTATTGGAGTAGCGGGGGGGCCATTCGAGACCCAGTACTTC

abundance: NA
v_gene: TRBV7-2
j_gene: TRBJ2-5
d_gene: TRBD2
CDR3aa: CASSLRTSGGGQIQYF
CDR3nt: TGTGCCAGCAGCTTGCGAACTAGCGGGGGGGGCCAGATCCAGTACTTC

abundance: once
v_gene: TRBV5-6
j_gene: TRBJ2-3
d_gene: TRBD1
CDR3aa: CASSGTGSTDTQYF
CDR3nt: TGTGCCAGCAGCGGGACAGGCAGCACAGATACGCAGTATTTT

abundance: NA
v_gene: TRBV7-6
j_gene: TRBJ1-1
d_gene: NA
CDR3aa: CASSLAPTGLVAEAFF
CDR3nt: TGTGCCAGCAGCTTAGCTCCGACAGGATTGGTCGCTGAAGCTTTCTTT

abundance: NA
v_gene: TRBV27
j_gene: TRBJ2-3
d_gene: NA
CDR3aa: CASSLSRYPALTDTQYF
CDR3nt: TGTGCCAGCAGTTTATCGCGATACCCAGCCCTCACAGATACGCAGTATTTT

abundance: NA
v_gene: TRBV3-1/TRBV3-2
j_gene: TRBJ1-5
d_gene: NA
CDR3aa: CASSLQGYQPQHF
CDR3nt: TGTGCCAGCAGCCTCCAGGGATATCAGCCCCAGCATTTT

abundance: NA
v_gene: TRBV19
j_gene: TRBJ2-7
d_gene: NA
CDR3aa: CASKEDSFSYEQYF
CDR3nt: TGTGCCAGTAAGGAAGATTCCTTCTCCTACGAGCAGTACTTC

abundance: NA
v_gene: TRBV5-4
j_gene: TRBJ2-1
d_gene: NA
CDR3aa: CASSLGQYNEQFF
CDR3nt: TGTGCCAGCAGCTTAGGGCAGTACAATGAGCAGTTCTTC

abundance: NA
v_gene: TRBV28
j_gene: TRBJ2-7
d_gene: TRBD2
CDR3aa: CASRTSGGSYEQYF
CDR3nt: TGTGCCAGCAGGACTAGCGGGGGAAGCTACGAGCAGTACTTC

abundance: NA
v_gene: TRBV19
j_gene: TRBJ1-6
d_gene: NA
CDR3aa: CASSYSGGGSPLHF
CDR3nt: TGTGCCAGTTCTTATTCCGGGGGCGGGTCACCCCTCCACTTT

abundance: NA
v_gene: TRBV7-6
j_gene: TRBJ2-1
d_gene: TRBD2
CDR3aa: CASSPRLAGGPRNEQFF
CDR3nt: TGTGCCAGCAGCCCCAGACTAGCGGGGGGGCCGAGGAATGAGCAGTTCTTC

abundance: NA
v_gene: TRBV6-5
j_gene: TRBJ2-7
d_gene: NA
CDR3aa: CASTTGYEQYF
CDR3nt: TGTGCCAGCACAACCGGCTACGAGCAGTACTTC

abundance: NA
v_gene: TRBV29-1
j_gene: TRBJ2-5
d_gene: TRBD1
CDR3aa: CSADRVNQETQYF
CDR3nt: TGCAGCGCCGACAGGGTAAACCAAGAGACCCAGTACTTC

abundance: once
v_gene: TRBV30
j_gene: TRBJ1-1
d_gene: NA
CDR3aa: CACQTGAAGLGAFF
CDR3nt: TGTGCCTGCCAGACCGGGGCTGCGGGGTTGGGTGCTTTCTTT

abundance: NA
v_gene: TRBV30
j_gene: TRBJ2-1
d_gene: NA
CDR3aa: CARGLSSYNEQFF
CDR3nt: TGTGCCCGGGGACTTAGCTCCTACAATGAGCAGTTCTTC

abundance: NA
v_gene: TRBV11-1
j_gene: TRBJ1-4
d_gene: NA
CDR3aa: CASSLYTGSEKLFF
CDR3nt: TGTGCCAGCAGCTTATATACAGGTTCTGAAAAACTGTTTTTT

abundance: NA
v_gene: TRBV5-1
j_gene: TRBJ1-1
d_gene: NA
CDR3aa: CASSLGGQLTEAFF
CDR3nt: TGCGCCAGCAGCTTGGGCGGGCAGCTCACTGAAGCTTTCTTT

abundance: NA
v_gene: TRBV6-5
j_gene: TRBJ2-1
d_gene: NA
CDR3aa: CASSIGGGSLEQFF
CDR3nt: TGTGCCAGCAGTATAGGCGGGGGCTCGCTTGAGCAGTTCTTC

abundance: NA
v_gene: TRBV7-2
j_gene: TRBJ2-7
d_gene: NA
CDR3aa: CASSPQKVIGEQYF
CDR3nt: TGTGCCAGCAGCCCTCAAAAGGTGATTGGCGAGCAGTACTTC

abundance: NA
v_gene: TRBV18
j_gene: TRBJ1-2
d_gene: TRBD1
CDR3aa: CASSSGQGAIGYTF
CDR3nt: TGTGCCAGCTCGTCGGGACAGGGGGCGATTGGCTACACCTTC

abundance: NA
v_gene: TRBV12-3/TRBV12-4
j_gene: TRBJ1-4
d_gene: NA
CDR3aa: CASSSVAEKLFF
CDR3nt: TGTGCCAGCAGTTCCGTAGCTGAAAAACTGTTTTTT

abundance: NA
v_gene: TRBV19
j_gene: TRBJ2-3
d_gene: TRBD2
CDR3aa: CASSNGLASDTQYF
CDR3nt: TGTGCCAGTAGTAACGGACTAGCCTCAGATACGCAGTATTTT

abundance: NA
v_gene: TRBV9
j_gene: TRBJ2-2
d_gene: NA
CDR3aa: CASSGTANTGELFF
CDR3nt: TGTGCCAGCAGCGGGACGGCGAACACCGGGGAGCTGTTTTTT

abundance: NA
v_gene: TRBV7-9
j_gene: TRBJ1-5
d_gene: NA
CDR3aa: CASSLGGGGSQPQHF
CDR3nt: TGTGCCAGCAGCTTAGGTGGCGGGGGCAGTCAGCCCCAGCATTTT

abundance: NA
v_gene: TRBV5-1
j_gene: TRBJ2-5
d_gene: TRBD2
CDR3aa: CASSLEASGSETQYF
CDR3nt: TGCGCCAGCAGCTTGGAGGCTAGCGGGAGTGAGACCCAGTACTTC